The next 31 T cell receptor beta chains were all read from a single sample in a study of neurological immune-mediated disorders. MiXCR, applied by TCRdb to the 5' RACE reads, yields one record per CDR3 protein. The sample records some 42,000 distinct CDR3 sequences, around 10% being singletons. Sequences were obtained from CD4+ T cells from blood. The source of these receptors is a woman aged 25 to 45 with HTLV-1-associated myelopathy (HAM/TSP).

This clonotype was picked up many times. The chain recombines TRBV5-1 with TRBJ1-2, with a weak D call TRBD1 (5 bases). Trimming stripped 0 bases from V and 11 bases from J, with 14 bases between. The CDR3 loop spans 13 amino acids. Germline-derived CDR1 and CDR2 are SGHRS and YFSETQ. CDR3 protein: CASSLEGASGYTF. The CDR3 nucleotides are TGCGCCAGCAGCTTGGAAGGGGCTTCCGGGTACACCTTC. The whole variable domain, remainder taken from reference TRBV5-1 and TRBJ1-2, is KAGVTQTPRYLIKTRGQQVTLSCSPISGHRSVSWYQQTPGQGLQFLFEYFSETQRNKGNFPGRFSGRQFSNSRSEMNVSTLELGDSALYLCASSLEGASGYTFGSGTRLTVV.

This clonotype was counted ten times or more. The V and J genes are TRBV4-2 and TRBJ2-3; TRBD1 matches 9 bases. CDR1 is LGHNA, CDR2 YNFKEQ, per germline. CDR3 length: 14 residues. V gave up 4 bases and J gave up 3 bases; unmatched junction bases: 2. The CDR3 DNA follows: TGTGCCAGCAGCCCGGGACAGGGAACAGATACGCAGTATTTT. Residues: CASSPGQGTDTQYF.

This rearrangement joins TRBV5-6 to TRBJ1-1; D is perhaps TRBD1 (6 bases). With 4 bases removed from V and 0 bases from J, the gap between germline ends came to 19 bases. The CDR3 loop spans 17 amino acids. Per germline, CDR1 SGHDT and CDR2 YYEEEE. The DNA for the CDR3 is TGTGCCAGCAGCGGGGGGGGCATGTCCCTATTGAACACTGAAGCTTTCTTT. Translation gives CASSGGGMSLLNTEAFF.

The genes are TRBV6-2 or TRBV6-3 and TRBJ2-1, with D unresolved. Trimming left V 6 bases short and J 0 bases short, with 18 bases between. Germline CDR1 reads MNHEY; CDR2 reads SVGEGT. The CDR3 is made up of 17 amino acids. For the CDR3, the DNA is TGTGCCAGCAGGGGAACGGATATCCGTACCTCCTACAATGAGCAGTTCTTC. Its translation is CASRGTDIRTSYNEQFF.

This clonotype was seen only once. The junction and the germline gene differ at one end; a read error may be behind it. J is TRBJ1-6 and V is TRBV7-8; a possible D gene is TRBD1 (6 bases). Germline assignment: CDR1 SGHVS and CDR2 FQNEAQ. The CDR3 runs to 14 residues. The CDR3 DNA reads TGTGCCAGCAGCTCGGAACAGGGTGTTTCACCCGTCCACTTT. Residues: CASSSEQGVSPVHF.

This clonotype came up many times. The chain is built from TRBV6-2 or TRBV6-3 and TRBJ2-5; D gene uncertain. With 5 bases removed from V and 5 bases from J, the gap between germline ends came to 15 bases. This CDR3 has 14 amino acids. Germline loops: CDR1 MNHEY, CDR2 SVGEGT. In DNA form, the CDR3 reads TGTGCCAGCAGTGACCGGACGGTGGGGGAGACCCAGTACTTC. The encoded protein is CASSDRTVGETQYF.

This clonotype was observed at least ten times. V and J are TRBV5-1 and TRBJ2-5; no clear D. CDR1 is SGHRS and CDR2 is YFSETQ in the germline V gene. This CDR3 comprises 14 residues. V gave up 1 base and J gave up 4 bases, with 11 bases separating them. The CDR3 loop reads CASSLTTPPETQYF. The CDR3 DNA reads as TGCGCCAGCAGCTTGACTACCCCCCCAGAGACCCAGTACTTC.

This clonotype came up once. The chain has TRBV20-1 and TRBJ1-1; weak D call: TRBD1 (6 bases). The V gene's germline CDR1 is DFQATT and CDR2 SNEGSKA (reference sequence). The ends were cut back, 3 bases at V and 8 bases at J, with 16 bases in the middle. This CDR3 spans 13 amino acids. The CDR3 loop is CSAREGGMPEAFF. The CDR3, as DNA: TGCAGTGCTAGGGAGGGGGGTATGCCCGAAGCTTTCTTT.

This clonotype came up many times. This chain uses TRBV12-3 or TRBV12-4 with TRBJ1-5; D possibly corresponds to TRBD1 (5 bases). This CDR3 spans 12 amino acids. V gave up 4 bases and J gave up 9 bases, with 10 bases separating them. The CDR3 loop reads CASSYGGGPQHF. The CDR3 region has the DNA TGTGCCAGCAGTTATGGGGGGGGGCCCCAGCATTTT.

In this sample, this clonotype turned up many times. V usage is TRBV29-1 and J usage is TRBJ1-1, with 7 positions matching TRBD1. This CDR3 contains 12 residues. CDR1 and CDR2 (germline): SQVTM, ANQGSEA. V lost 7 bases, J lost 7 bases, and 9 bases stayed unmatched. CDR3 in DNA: TGCAGCGCCCGCCGGGACAGTTTTGAAGCTTTCTTT. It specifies CSARRDSFEAFF.

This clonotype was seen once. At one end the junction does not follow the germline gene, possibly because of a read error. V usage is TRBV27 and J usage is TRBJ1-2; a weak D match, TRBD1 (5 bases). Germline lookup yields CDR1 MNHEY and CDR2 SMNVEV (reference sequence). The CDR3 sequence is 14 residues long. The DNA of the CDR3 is TGTTCCAGCAGTCGCCGTGGGGCGGAGAGTGGCTACACCTTC. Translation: CSSSRRGAESGYTF.

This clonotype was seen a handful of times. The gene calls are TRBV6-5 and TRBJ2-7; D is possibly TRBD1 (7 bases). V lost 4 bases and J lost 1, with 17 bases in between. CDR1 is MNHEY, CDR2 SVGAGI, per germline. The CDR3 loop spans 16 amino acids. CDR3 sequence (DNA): TGTGCCAGCAGTTCCCGAGACAGGGCGGGGTCCTACGAGCAGTACTTC. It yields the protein CASSSRDRAGSYEQYF.

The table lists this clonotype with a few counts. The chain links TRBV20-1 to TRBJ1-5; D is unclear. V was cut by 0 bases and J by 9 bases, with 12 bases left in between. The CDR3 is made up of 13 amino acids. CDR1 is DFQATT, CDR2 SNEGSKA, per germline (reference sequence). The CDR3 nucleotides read TGCAGTGCTAGAGAATACGGGGATGGGCCCCAGCATTTT. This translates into CSAREYGDGPQHF.

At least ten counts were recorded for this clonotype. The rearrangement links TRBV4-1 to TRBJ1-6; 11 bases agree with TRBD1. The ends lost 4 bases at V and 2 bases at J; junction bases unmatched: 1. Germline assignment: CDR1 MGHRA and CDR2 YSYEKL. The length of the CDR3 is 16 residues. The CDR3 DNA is TGCGCCAGCAGCCGGGGACAGGGGGCCTATAATTCACCCCTCCACTTT. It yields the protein CASSRGQGAYNSPLHF.

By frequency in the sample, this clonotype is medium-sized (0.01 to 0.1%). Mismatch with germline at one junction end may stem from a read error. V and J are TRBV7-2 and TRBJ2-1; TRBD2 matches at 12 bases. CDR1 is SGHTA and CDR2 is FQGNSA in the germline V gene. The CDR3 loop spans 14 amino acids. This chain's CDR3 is CASSLKTSGGNSVF. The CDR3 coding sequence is TGTGCCAGCAGCTTAAAAACTAGCGGGGGGAACTCGGTCTTC.

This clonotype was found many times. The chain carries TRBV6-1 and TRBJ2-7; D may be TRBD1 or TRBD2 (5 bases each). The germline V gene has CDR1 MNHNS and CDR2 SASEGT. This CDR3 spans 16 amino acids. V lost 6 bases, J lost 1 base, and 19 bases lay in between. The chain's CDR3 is CASRTPSGTVSYEQYF. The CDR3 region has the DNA TGTGCCAGCAGAACTCCCTCCGGGACGGTTTCCTACGAGCAGTACTTC.

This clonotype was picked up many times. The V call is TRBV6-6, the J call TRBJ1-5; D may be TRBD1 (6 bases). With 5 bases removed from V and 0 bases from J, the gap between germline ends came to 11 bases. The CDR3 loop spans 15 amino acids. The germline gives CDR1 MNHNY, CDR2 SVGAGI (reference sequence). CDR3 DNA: TGTGCCAGCAGTCCCGGGGGGCATAGCAATCAGCCCCAGCATTTT. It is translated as CASSPGGHSNQPQHF.

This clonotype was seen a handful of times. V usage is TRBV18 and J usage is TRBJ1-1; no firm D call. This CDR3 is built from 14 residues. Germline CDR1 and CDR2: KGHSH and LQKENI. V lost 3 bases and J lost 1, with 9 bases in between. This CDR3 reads CASSPEIQNTEAFF. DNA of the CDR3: TGTGCCAGCTCACCCGAGATTCAGAACACTGAAGCTTTCTTT.

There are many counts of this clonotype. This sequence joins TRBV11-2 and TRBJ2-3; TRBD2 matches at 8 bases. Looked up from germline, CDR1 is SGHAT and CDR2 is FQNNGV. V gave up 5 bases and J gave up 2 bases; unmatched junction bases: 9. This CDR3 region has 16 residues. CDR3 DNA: TGTGCCAGCAGCCCGGGGGGGGGGTTGATCACAGATACGCAGTATTTT. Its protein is CASSPGGGLITDTQYF.

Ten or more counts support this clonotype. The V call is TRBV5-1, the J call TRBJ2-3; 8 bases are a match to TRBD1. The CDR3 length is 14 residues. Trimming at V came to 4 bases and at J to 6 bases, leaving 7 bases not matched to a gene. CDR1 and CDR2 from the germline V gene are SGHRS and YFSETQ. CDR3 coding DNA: TGCGCCAGCAGCCTTTTGGACAGGGACGATACGCAGTATTTT. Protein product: CASSLLDRDDTQYF. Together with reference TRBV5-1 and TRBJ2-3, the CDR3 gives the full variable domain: KAGVTQTPRYLIKTRGQQVTLSCSPISGHRSVSWYQQTPGQGLQFLFEYFSETQRNKGNFPGRFSGRQFSNSRSEMNVSTLELGDSALYLCASSLLDRDDTQYFGPGTRLTVL.

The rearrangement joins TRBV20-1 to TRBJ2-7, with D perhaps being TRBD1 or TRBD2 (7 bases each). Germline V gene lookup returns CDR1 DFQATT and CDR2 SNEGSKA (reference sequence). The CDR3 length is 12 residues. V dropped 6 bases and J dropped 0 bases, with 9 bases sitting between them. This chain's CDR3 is CSARGGSYEQYF. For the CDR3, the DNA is TGCAGTGCCAGGGGGGGCTCCTACGAGCAGTACTTC.

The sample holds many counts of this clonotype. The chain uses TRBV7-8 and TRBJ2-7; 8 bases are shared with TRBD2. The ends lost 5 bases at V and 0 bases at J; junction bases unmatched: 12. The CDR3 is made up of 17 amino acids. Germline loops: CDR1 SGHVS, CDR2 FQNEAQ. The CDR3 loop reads CASSRRSGGGSSYEQYF. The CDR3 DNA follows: TGTGCCAGCAGCCGAAGGTCCGGGGGGGGAAGCTCCTACGAGCAGTACTTC.

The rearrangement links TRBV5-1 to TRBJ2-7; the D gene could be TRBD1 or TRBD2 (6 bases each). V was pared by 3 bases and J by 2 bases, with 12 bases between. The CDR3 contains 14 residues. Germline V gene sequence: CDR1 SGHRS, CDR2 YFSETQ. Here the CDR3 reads CASSYGGLTYEQYF. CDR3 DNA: TGCGCCAGCAGCTACGGGGGCCTTACCTACGAGCAGTACTTC. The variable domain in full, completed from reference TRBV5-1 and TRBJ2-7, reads KAGVTQTPRYLIKTRGQQVTLSCSPISGHRSVSWYQQTPGQGLQFLFEYFSETQRNKGNFPGRFSGRQFSNSRSEMNVSTLELGDSALYLCASSYGGLTYEQYFGPGTRLTVT.

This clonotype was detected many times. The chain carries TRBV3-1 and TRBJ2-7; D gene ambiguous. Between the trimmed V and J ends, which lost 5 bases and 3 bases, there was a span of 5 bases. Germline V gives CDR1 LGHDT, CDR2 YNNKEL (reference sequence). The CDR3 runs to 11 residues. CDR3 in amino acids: CASSSGYEQYF. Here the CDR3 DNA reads TGTGCCAGCAGCTCCGGCTACGAGCAGTACTTC.

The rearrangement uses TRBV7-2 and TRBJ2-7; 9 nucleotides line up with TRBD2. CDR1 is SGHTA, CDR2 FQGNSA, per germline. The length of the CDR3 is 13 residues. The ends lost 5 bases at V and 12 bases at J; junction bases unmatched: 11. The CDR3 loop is CASSPVPETSGYF. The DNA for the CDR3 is TGTGCCAGCAGCCCCGTACCAGAGACTAGCGGGTACTTC.

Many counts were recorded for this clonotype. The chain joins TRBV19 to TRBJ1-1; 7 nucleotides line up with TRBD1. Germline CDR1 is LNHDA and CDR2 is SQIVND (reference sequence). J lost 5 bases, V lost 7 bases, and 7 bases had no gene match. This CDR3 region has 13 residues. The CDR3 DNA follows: TGTGCCAGTAATACAGGGGTAAAAACTGAAGCTTTCTTT. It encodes CASNTGVKTEAFF.

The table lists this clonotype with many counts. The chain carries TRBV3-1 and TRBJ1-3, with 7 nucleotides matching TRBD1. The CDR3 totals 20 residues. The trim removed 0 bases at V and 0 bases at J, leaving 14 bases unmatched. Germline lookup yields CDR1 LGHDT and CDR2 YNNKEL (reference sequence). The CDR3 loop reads CASSQEAGGTHLSSGNTIYF. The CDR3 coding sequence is TGTGCCAGCAGCCAAGAAGCAGGGGGGACTCATCTTAGCTCTGGAAACACCATATATTTT.

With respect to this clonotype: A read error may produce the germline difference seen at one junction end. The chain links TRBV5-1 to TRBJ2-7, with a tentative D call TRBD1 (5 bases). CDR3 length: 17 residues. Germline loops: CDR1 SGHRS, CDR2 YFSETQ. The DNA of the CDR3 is TGCGCCAACAGCTCCCTGTTCGCAGGGCCGAGCTCATACGAGCAGTACTTC. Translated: CANSSLFAGPSSYEQYF.

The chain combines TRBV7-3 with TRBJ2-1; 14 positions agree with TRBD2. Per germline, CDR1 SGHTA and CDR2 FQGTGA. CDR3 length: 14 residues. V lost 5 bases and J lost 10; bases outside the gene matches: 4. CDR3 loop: CASSPWTSGGEQFF. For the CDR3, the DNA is TGTGCCAGCAGCCCATGGACTAGCGGGGGGGAGCAGTTCTTC.

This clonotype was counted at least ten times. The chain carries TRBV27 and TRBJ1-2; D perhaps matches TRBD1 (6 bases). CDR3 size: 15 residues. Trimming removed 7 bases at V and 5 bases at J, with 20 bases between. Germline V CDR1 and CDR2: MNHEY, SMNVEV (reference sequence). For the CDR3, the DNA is TGTGCCAGCATGGCCCATGGGGGGGCGAATTATGGCTACACCTTC. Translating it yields CASMAHGGANYGYTF.

Here the CDR3 DNA reads TGTGCCAGCAGCTTAGGGCAGGCAATGAACACTGAAGCTTTCTTT. As protein: CASSLGQAMNTEAFF. The chain combines TRBV7-8 with TRBJ1-1; no definite D call. CDR1 is SGHVS and CDR2 is FQNEAQ in the germline V gene. The CDR3 consists of 15 residues. Trimming cost V 1 base and J 0 bases, with 9 bases left between them.